A single sample is the source of the 20 T cell receptor beta chains below, sequenced in a study of blood T cell repertoires in COVID-19. This table comes from immunoSEQ multiplex PCR, and its TCRdb copy is limited to in-frame clones, with some not included. The sample has 200,000 or so clones, 80% to 90% seen once. Input material: PBMCs or T cells enriched from blood (not recorded which). These receptors originate from a woman in her thirties or forties with acute COVID-19.

The chain carries TRBV7-8 and TRBJ2-5, with TRBD2 matching over 7 bases. CDR1 and CDR2 from the germline V gene are SGHVS and FQNEAQ. V shed 5 bases and J 4 bases; nucleotides not matched to a gene: 7. The CDR3 length is 14 residues. The CDR3 is CASSHRDYRETQYF. The CDR3 DNA is TGTGCCAGCAGCCACCGGGACTATCGAGAGACCCAGTACTTC.

The V call is TRBV6-5, the J call TRBJ1-5; D possibly corresponds to TRBD1 (5 bases). Trimming removed 7 bases at V and 2 bases at J, with 12 bases between. Germline lookup yields CDR1 MNHEY and CDR2 SVGAGI. The CDR3 is 14 amino acids. CDR3 DNA sequence: TGTGCCAGCACCCCGGGAGGGGGCAATCAGCCCCAGCATTTT. Its translation is CASTPGGGNQPQHF.

The CDR3 here is CASSYRSGDTQYF. In nucleotides, the CDR3 is TGTGCCAGCAGTTACAGAAGCGGAGATACGCAGTATTTT. The V and J genes are TRBV6-5 and TRBJ2-3, with a tentative D call TRBD2 (5 bases). Germline CDR1 MNHEY, CDR2 SVGAGI. CDR3 length: 13 residues. The V end lost 2 bases, the J end lost 5 bases, and 8 bases lay between the germline ends.

The genes are TRBV28 and TRBJ2-1; 8 nucleotides agree with TRBD2. With V trimmed by 6 bases and J by 3 bases, 7 bases remained unmatched. The germline V gene has CDR1 MDHEN and CDR2 SYDVKM. CDR3 length equals 15 residues. The CDR3 DNA follows: TGTGCCAGCAGCAGCGGGAGACTCTACTACAATGAGCAGTTCTTC. It codes for CASSSGRLYYNEQFF.

The chain employs TRBV2 and TRBJ1-2; the match to TRBD1 covers 9 bases. J gave up 1 base and V 4 bases, and 7 bases lay outside the gene matches. Per the germline V gene, CDR1 is SNHLY and CDR2 is FYNNEI. This CDR3 has 16 amino acids. The CDR3 reads CASSGVGTGLNYGYTF. CDR3 DNA: TGTGCCAGCAGTGGGGTGGGGACAGGGCTTAACTATGGCTACACCTTC. Using reference TRBV2 and TRBJ1-2 for the parts outside the CDR3, the full variable domain is EPEVTQTPSHQVTQMGQEVILRCVPISNHLYFYWYRQILGQKVEFLVSFYNNEISEKSEIFDDQFSVERPDGSNFTLKIRSTKLEDSAMYFCASSGVGTGLNYGYTFGSGTRLTVV.

The rearrangement uses TRBV5-1 and TRBJ2-3, with 7 bases fitting TRBD2. With V trimmed by 4 bases and J by 3 bases, 5 bases remained unmatched. Germline V gene lookup returns CDR1 SGHRS and CDR2 YFSETQ. There are 14 residues in the CDR3. CDR3 region: CASSLTSLTDTQYF. In DNA, the CDR3 is TGCGCCAGCAGCCTGACTAGCTTAACAGATACGCAGTATTTT.

In this sample, this clone turned up once. CDR3 protein: CASSKPGLEETQYF. For the CDR3, the DNA is TGTGCCAGCAGCAAACCGGGACTAGAAGAGACCCAGTACTTC. The J gene is TRBJ2-5, the V gene TRBV7-2; 8 positions agree with TRBD2. The V and J ends lost 5 bases and 3 bases, in that order; junction bases with no gene match: 5. Germline-derived CDR1 and CDR2 are SGHTA and FQGNSA. The CDR3 has 14 residues. Looking up the rest from reference TRBV7-2 and TRBJ2-5 gives the full variable domain: GAGVSQSPSNKVTEKGKDVELRCDPISGHTALYWYRQSLGQGLEFLIYFQGNSAPDKSGLPSDRFSAERTGGSVSTLTIQRTQQEDSAVYLCASSKPGLEETQYFGPGTRLLVL.

This chain joins TRBV27 and TRBJ1-5; 8 nucleotides match TRBD1. There are 17 residues in the CDR3. Trimming took 5 bases from V and 2 from J; bases not matched to a gene: 11. The germline CDR1 and CDR2 sequences are MNHEY and SMNVEV (reference sequence). This CDR3 is CASSEGQDILGNQPQHF. In DNA, the CDR3 is TGTGCCAGCAGTGAGGGACAGGATATTTTGGGCAATCAGCCCCAGCATTTT.

The chain employs TRBV27 and TRBJ2-7; 7 nucleotides agree with TRBD2. Germline V gene data show CDR1 as MNHEY and CDR2 as SMNVEV (reference sequence). CDR3 size: 14 residues. Unmatched junction bases numbered 9, after V lost 5 bases and J lost 5 bases. The CDR3, as DNA: TGTGCCAGCAGTCCCGTAAGCGGGGTAGACGAGCAGTACTTC. Amino acids: CASSPVSGVDEQYF.

This rearrangement joins TRBV6-1 to TRBJ2-4, with D possibly being TRBD1 (6 bases). Germline CDR1 reads MNHNS; CDR2 reads SASEGT. Trimming removed 1 base at V and 0 bases at J, with 13 bases between. The CDR3 covers 17 residues. CDR3 amino acids: CASSEDGGRLAKNIQYF. In DNA, the CDR3 is TGTGCCAGCAGTGAAGATGGGGGCCGACTAGCCAAAAACATTCAGTACTTC.

The J gene is TRBJ1-5, the V gene TRBV30, with 7 bases that match TRBD1. The germline CDR1 and CDR2 sequences are GTSNPN and SVGIG (reference sequence). This CDR3 comprises 13 residues. With V trimmed by 5 bases and J by 4 bases, 5 bases remained unmatched. CDR3 nucleotides: TGTGCCTGGCAGGGACAGCATAATCAGCCCCAGCATTTT. This codes for CAWQGQHNQPQHF.

This clone was seen just once. V and J are TRBV9 and TRBJ2-2, with 7 bases fitting TRBD1. Trimming removed 2 bases from V and 2 bases from J; junction bases left unmatched: 6. The CDR3 runs to 16 residues. Germline loops: CDR1 SGDLS, CDR2 YYNGEE. The CDR3: CASSVRDSPNTGELFF. The CDR3 DNA reads TGTGCCAGCAGCGTTCGGGACAGCCCTAACACCGGGGAGCTGTTTTTT.

The chain links TRBV3-1 (or the pseudogene TRBV3-2) to TRBJ1-5; D remains ambiguous. The CDR3 is 13 amino acids. Germline CDR1 and CDR2: LGHDT and YNNKEL (reference sequence). V was clipped by 1 base and J by 9 bases, with 10 bases between them. CDR3 nucleotides: TGTGCCAGCAGCCAAGGGCGGCGGGGGCCCCAGCATTTT. This encodes CASSQGRRGPQHF.

The chain uses TRBV2 and TRBJ2-5; D possibly corresponds to TRBD1 (6 bases). CDR3 size: 14 residues. CDR1 and CDR2 from the germline V gene are SNHLY and FYNNEI. The ends were cut back, 8 bases at V and 2 bases at J, with 15 bases in the middle. The CDR3 DNA reads TGTGCCAGCGGGGGAGACAGGAGGCAAGAGACCCAGTACTTC. Translated, it gives CASGGDRRQETQYF.

V and J are TRBV11-2 and TRBJ1-3; D may be TRBD1 (5 bases). CDR3 length: 15 residues. From germline, CDR1 is SGHAT and CDR2 FQNNGV. Trimming removed 5 bases from V and 0 bases from J, with 11 bases in between. In nucleotides, the CDR3 is TGTGCCAGCAGCCCGGGACTGACCTCTGGAAACACCATATATTTT. It specifies CASSPGLTSGNTIYF.

This chain's CDR3 is CASTLPSAGGNTIYF. In nucleotides, the CDR3 is TGTGCCAGTACTCTACCCAGCGCTGGTGGAAACACCATATATTTT. V usage is TRBV28 and J usage is TRBJ1-3; D ambiguous. V lost 9 bases and J lost 3, with 18 bases in between. Germline V gene data show CDR1 as MDHEN and CDR2 as SYDVKM. The CDR3 is 15 amino acids.

This clone was picked up one time. The chain is built from TRBV3-1 (or the pseudogene TRBV3-2) and TRBJ2-7, with TRBD1 matching 9 bases. CDR3 length equals 12 residues. V lost 4 bases and J lost 5; bases outside the gene matches: 0. CDR1 and CDR2 (germline): LGHDT, YNNKEL (reference sequence). CDR3 nucleotides: TGTGCCAGCAGCCGGACAGGGGACGAGCAGTACTTC. Translating it yields CASSRTGDEQYF.

This chain joins TRBV7-8 and TRBJ2-7, with a possible D match to TRBD2 (6 bases). The V end lost 4 bases, the J end lost 3 bases, and 19 bases lay between the germline ends. Germline V gene sequence: CDR1 SGHVS, CDR2 FQNEAQ. There are 16 residues in the CDR3. CDR3 coding DNA: TGTGCCAGCAGCTCGAAGTTGGCGGGGAGATTCTACGAGCAGTACTTC. It codes for CASSSKLAGRFYEQYF. Looking up the rest from reference TRBV7-8 and TRBJ2-7 gives the full variable domain: GAGVSQSPRYKVAKRGQDVALRCDPISGHVSLFWYQQALGQGPEFLTYFQNEAQLDKSGLPSDRFFAERPEGSVSTLKIQRTQQEDSAVYLCASSSKLAGRFYEQYFGPGTRLTVT.

The V gene is TRBV11-2, the J gene TRBJ2-5, with 12 bases lining up with TRBD1. The CDR3 is 15 amino acids. Germline V gene lookup returns CDR1 SGHAT and CDR2 FQNNGV. The junction had 6 bases not matched to a gene; V was cut back by 5 bases and J by 5 bases. The CDR3, as DNA: TGTGCCAGCAGCCCAGGGACAGGGGGCTGGGAGACCCAGTACTTC. This sequence encodes CASSPGTGGWETQYF.

The chain recombines TRBV28 with TRBJ2-5, with 8 nucleotides matching TRBD1. Germline CDR1 reads MDHEN; CDR2 reads SYDVKM. CDR3 length: 15 amino acids. V shed 3 bases and J 5 bases; nucleotides not matched to a gene: 8. CDR3 sequence: CASSFPRGQRETQYF. CDR3 DNA: TGTGCCAGCAGTTTTCCCAGGGGGCAGCGGGAGACCCAGTACTTC.